A selection of T cell receptor beta chains follows, all from one sample in a study of T cells in localized non-small cell lung cancer. Clones were read by immunoSEQ multiplex PCR, and TCRdb kept only the in-frame ones, dropping some. The sample holds about 2,000 clones, roughly 38% seen once. The sample here was lung tumor tissue, taken before any cancer treatment. The receptors were sampled from a male donor aged 60 or older with stage II lung adenocarcinoma. Each CDR3 is given without its conserved first and last residue.

j_gene,v_gene,CDR3aa
TRBJ2-6,TRBV29-1,SVLLPGANVLT
TRBJ1-2,TRBV2,ASSGDDHGYT
TRBJ2-7,TRBV30,AWSVTFVDEQY
TRBJ1-1,TRBV6-8,ASSYSGQGTTEAF
TRBJ2-7,TRBV28,ASRQLAGAKY
TRBJ2-1,TRBV29-1,SVGWVDNEQF
TRBJ1-5,TRBV15,ATSREAPGNQPQH
TRBJ1-1,TRBV19,ASSDRGGTEAF
TRBJ2-5,TRBV19,ASSPIPSGSRETQY
TRBJ2-6,TRBV9,ASSVEASGSGANVLT
TRBJ2-1,TRBV19,ASSQTPAPEQF
TRBJ1-2,TRBV30,AWSRGQGDGYT
TRBJ2-2,TRBV6-8,ASFPGHNTGELF
TRBJ1-3,TRBV18,ASSRGGQGRSGNTIY
TRBJ1-6,TRBV11-3,ASSLWTGSSPLH
TRBJ2-7,TRBV6-8,AIRAGGYYEQY
TRBJ1-4,TRBV2,ASSDPRGGMTNEKLF